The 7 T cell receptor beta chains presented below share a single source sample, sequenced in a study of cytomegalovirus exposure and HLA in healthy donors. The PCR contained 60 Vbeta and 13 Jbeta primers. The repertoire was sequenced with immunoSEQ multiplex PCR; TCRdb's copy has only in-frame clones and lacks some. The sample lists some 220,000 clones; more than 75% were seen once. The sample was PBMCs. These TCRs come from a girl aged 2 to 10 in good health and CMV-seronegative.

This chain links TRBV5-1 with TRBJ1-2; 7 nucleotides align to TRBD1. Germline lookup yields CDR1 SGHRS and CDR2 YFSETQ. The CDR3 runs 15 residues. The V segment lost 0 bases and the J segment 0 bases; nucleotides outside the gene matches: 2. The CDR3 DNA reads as TGCGCCAGCAGCTTGGAGGGGGCAACTAACTATGGCTACACCTTC. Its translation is CASSLEGATNYGYTF.

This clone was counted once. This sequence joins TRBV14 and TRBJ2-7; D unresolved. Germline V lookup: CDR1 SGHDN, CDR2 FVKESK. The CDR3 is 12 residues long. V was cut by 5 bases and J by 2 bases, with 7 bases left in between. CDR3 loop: CASSEAAYEQYF. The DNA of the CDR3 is TGTGCCAGCAGCGAGGCAGCCTACGAGCAGTACTTC.

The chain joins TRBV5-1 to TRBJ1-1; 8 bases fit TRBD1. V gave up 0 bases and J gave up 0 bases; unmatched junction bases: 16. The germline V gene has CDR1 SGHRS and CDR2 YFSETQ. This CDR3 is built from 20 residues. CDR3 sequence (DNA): TGCGCCAGCAGCTTGGGAGAACCCAGGGGGCCCTTCCGCCTGAACACTGAAGCTTTCTTT. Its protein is CASSLGEPRGPFRLNTEAFF.

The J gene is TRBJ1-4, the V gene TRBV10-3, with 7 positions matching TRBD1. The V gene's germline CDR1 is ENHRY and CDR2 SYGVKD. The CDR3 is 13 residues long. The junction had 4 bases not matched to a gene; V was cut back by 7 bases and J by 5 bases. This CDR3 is CAITDRMNEKLFF. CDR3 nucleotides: TGTGCCATCACGGACAGGATGAATGAAAAACTGTTTTTT.

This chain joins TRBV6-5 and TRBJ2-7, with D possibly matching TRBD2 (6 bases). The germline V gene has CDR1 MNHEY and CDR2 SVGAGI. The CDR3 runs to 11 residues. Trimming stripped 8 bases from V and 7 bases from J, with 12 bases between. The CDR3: CASRDGREQYF. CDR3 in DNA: TGTGCCAGCCGGGATGGGAGGGAGCAGTACTTC.

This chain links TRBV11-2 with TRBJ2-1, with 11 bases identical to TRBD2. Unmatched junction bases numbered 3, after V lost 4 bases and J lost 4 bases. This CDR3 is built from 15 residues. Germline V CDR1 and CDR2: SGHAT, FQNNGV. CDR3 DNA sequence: TGTGCCAGCAGCTCGGGACTAGCGGAGTACAATGAGCAGTTCTTC. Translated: CASSSGLAEYNEQFF.

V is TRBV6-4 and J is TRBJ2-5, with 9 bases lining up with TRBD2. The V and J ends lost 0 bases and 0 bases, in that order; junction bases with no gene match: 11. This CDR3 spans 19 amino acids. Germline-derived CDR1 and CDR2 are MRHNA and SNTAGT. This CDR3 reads CASSDSNGGTSMYQETQYF. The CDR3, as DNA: TGTGCCAGCAGTGACTCGAATGGCGGGACTAGCATGTACCAAGAGACCCAGTACTTC.